This T cell receptor beta chain comes out of a study of blood T cell repertoires in COVID-19 (dated by TCRdb to 2018 to 2020). Broadly, across the study: Collaborator samples came from the United States, Italy and Spain and covered acute and convalescent phases of COVID-19. The prospective study material was composed of cDNA or gDNA derived from T cells, B-cell-depleted T cells, or PBMCs. The dataset comprised deeply sampled blood TCRbeta repertoires from subjects exposed to, actively infected with, or recovered from COVID-19. A freely available public database, intended as a resource for researchers studying the immune response to SARS-CoV-2, is where the repertoires were released. Samples came from the ongoing ImmuneRACE study (first 160 participants) plus 1,254 subjects from 6 global collaborators. Nearly every sample came with metadata listing a de-identified subject ID, COVID-19 status, age in years and sex. Where available, HLA class I and class II types were obtained from metadata supplied by the sample provider rather than from assay-based typing. Overall results and qualifications from the work: The quantity of clinical and demographic metadata differed by source and by participant and was supplied without curation.

Taken from cysteine to phenylalanine, the CDR3 has 15 residues. Left in the record is the CDR3 DNA by itself, 45 bases read in frame from the first base. V trim: 7 bases; J trim: 5 bases; unmatched bases: 13. The CDR1 and CDR2 encoded by the germline V gene are SQVTM and ANQGSEA. Each collaborating institution followed its own protocols to collect whole blood in K2EDTA tubes. For TCRbeta analysis, collaborators shipped samples as frozen whole blood, isolated PBMCs, or DNA extracted from either of those sample types. Concerning this clone: No antigen is known for it. Per-nucleotide qualities are absent, and no much larger clonotype sits a single base away.

TCRbeta CDR3 regions were amplified from genomic DNA by means of the immunoSEQ Assay, a bias-controlled multiplex PCR. In the paper's pipeline: The number of nucleated cells in each sample was estimated by amplification of reference gene primers within the assay. Sequence reads were collapsed and filtered to measure the absolute abundance of every unique TCRbeta CDR3 rearrangement. For each sample, productive Simpson clonality was calculated by taking the square root of Simpson's diversity index across productive rearrangements. Here the immuneACCESS table is served through TCRdb, limited to in-frame sequences with V and J called. Missing clones are a known gap in these copies; in checked studies unresolved V genes cover under half, and the rest lacks a known reason. V, J and clone size are taken as reported in that table, and D and trimming were inferred from the DNA itself. Counted in this sample were roughly 35,000 clones; more than 75% of them appeared once. The ten largest clones add up to roughly 17% of the sample.

The sample consisted of peripheral blood. The sequence derives from a man in his sixties or seventies with acute or convalescent COVID-19. The rearranged segments are TRBV29-1 and TRBJ1-1; 10 junctional bases match TRBD1. The nucleotide sequence reads as follows: TGCAGCGGAACTAGGACAGGGGGTCTTTTAACTGAAGCTTTCTTT. Translated, this is CSGTRTGGLLTEAFF. The CDR3 plus the reference TRBV29-1 and TRBJ1-1 genes for the other parts give the full variable domain: SAVISQKPSRDICQRGTSLTIQCQVDSQVTMMFWYRQQPGQSLTLIATANQGSEATYESGFVIDKFPISRPNLTFSTLTVSNMSPEDSSIYLCSGTRTGGLLTEAFFGQGTRLTVV.